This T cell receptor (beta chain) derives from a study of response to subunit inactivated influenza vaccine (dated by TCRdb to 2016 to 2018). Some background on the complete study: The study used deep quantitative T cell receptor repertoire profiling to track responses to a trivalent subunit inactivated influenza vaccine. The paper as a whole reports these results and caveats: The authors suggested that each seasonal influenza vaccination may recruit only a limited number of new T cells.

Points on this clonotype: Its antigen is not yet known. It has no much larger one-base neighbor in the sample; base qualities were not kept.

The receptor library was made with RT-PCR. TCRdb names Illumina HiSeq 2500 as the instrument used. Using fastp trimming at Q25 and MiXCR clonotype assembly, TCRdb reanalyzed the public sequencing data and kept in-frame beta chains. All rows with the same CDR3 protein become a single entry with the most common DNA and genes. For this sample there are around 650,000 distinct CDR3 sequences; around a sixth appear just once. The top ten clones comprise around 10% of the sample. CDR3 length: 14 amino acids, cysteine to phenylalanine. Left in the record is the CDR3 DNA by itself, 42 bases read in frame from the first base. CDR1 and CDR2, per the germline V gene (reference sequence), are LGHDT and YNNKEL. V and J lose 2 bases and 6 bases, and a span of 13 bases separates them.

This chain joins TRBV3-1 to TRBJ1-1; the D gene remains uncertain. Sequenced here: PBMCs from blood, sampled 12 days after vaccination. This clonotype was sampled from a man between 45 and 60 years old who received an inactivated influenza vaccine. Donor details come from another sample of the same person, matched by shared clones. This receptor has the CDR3 CASSQLKVKAEAFF. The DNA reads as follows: TGTGCCAGCAGCCAATTAAAGGTGAAGGCTGAAGCTTTCTTT.